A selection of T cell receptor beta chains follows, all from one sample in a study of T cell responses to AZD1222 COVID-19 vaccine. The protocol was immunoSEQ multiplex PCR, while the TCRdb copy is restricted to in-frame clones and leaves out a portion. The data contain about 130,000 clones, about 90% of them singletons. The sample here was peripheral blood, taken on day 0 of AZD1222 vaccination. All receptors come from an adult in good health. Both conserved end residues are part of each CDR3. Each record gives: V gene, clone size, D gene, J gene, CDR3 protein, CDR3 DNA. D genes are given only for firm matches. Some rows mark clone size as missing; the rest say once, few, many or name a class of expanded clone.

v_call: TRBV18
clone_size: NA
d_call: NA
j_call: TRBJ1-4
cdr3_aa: CASSPPKSREKLFF
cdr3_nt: TGTGCCAGCTCACCACCAAAGAGCAGGGAAAAACTGTTTTTT

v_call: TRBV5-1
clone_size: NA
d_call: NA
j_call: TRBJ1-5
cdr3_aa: CASSYDSAYQPQHF
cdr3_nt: TGCGCCAGCAGCTACGACAGTGCTTATCAGCCCCAGCATTTT

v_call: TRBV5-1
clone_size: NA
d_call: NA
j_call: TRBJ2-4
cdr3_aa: CASSFGQQNIQYF
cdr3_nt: TGCGCCAGCAGCTTCGGACAGCAAAACATTCAGTACTTC

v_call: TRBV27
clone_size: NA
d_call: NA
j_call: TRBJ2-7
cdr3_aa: CASSPLSAGSIYEQYF
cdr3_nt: TGTGCCAGCAGCCCTCTCTCGGCAGGCTCTATCTACGAGCAGTACTTC

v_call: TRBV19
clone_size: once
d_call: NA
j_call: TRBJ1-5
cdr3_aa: CASRRRGQENDQPQHF
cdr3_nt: TGTGCCAGTAGGAGGAGGGGTCAGGAGAACGATCAGCCCCAGCATTTT

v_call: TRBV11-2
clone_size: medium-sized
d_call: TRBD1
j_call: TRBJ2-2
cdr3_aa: CASSTRDRSRNTGELFF
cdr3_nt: TGTGCCAGCAGCACCCGGGACAGGAGTCGGAACACCGGGGAGCTGTTTTTT

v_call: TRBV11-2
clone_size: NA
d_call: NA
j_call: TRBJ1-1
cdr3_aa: CASSLAGPNTEAFF
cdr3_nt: TGTGCCAGCAGCTTAGCGGGACCGAACACTGAAGCTTTCTTT

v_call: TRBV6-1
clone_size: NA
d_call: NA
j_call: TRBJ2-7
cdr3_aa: CASSESSSYEQYF
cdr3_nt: TGTGCCAGCAGTGAATCCAGCTCCTACGAGCAGTACTTC

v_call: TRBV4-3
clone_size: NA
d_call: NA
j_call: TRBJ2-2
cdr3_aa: CASSQAANTGELFF
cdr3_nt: TGCGCCAGCAGCCAAGCAGCGAACACCGGGGAGCTGTTTTTT

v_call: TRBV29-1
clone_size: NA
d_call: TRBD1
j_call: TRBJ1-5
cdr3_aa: CSATGQGNQPQHF
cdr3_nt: TGCAGCGCCACGGGACAGGGGAATCAGCCCCAGCATTTT

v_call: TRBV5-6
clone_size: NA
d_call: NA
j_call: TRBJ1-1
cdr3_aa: CASSLVGEAEAFF
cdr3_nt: TGTGCCAGCAGCTTGGTGGGAGAGGCTGAAGCTTTCTTT

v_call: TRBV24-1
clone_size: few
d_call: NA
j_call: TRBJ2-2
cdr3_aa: CATSDTPFGSVGTGELFF
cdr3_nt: TGTGCCACCAGTGATACCCCCTTTGGGAGTGTGGGCACCGGGGAGCTGTTTTTT

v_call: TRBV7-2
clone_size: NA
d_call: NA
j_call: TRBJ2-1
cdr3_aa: CASSLARGHSYNEQFF
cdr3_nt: TGTGCCAGCAGCTTAGCTCGGGGTCACTCCTACAATGAGCAGTTCTTC

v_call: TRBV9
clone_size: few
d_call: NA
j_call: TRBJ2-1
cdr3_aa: CASSAGLPTTEQFF
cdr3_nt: TGTGCCAGCAGCGCGGGACTTCCGACGACTGAGCAGTTCTTC

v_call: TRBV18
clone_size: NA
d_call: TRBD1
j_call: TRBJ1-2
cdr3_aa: CASSPDRGGGYGYTF
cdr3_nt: TGTGCCAGCTCACCGGATCGAGGGGGCGGATATGGCTACACCTTC

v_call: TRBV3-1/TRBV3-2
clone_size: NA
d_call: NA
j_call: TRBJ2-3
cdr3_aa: CASSARGGADADTQYF
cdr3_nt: TGTGCCAGCAGCGCCAGGGGGGGGGCCGACGCAGATACGCAGTATTTT

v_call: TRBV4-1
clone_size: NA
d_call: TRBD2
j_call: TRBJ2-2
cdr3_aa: CASAILGGRNTGELFF
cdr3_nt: TGCGCCAGTGCGATATTGGGCGGGAGGAACACCGGGGAGCTGTTTTTT

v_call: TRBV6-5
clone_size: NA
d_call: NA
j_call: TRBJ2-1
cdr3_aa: CASSYSTLAYYNEQFF
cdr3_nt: TGTGCCAGCAGTTACTCGACCCTAGCTTACTACAATGAGCAGTTCTTC

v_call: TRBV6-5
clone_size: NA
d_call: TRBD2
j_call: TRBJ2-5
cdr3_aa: CASSDYTSGKETQYF
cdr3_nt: TGTGCCAGCAGCGATTATACTAGCGGGAAAGAGACCCAGTACTTC

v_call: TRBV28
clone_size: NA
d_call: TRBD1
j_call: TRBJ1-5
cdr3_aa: CASSPPTGGGDQPQHF
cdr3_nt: TGTGCCAGCAGTCCCCCCACAGGGGGAGGGGATCAGCCCCAGCATTTT

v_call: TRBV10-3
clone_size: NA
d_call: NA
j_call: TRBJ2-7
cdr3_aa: CAISGAVSEVGEQYF
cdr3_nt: TGTGCCATCAGTGGGGCAGTGTCTGAGGTGGGGGAGCAGTACTTC

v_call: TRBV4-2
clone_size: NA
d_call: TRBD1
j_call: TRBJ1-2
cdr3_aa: CASSQVEGALDGYTF
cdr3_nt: TGTGCCAGCAGCCAAGTAGAGGGGGCCCTGGATGGCTACACCTTC

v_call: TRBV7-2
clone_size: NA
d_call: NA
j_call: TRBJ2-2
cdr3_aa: CASSPGTGTGELFF
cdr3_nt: TGTGCCAGCAGCCCGGGGACGGGTACCGGGGAGCTGTTTTTT

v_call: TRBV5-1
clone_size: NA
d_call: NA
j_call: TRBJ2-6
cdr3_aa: CASSPGQTSSGANVLTF
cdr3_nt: TGCGCCAGCAGCCCTGGACAGACGAGCTCTGGGGCCAACGTCCTGACTTTC

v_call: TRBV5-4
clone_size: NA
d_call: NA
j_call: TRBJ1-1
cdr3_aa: CASSSGGFRNTEAFF
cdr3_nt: TGTGCCAGCAGCTCGGGGGGGTTCCGGAACACTGAAGCTTTCTTT

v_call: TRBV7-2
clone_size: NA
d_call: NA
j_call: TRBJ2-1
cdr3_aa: CASSPHNEPGNEQFF
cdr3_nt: TGTGCCAGCAGCCCTCACAATGAACCCGGAAATGAGCAGTTCTTC

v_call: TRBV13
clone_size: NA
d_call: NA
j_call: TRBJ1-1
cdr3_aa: CASSLEDRDFEAFF
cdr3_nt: TGTGCCAGCAGCTTAGAAGACCGGGACTTTGAAGCTTTCTTT

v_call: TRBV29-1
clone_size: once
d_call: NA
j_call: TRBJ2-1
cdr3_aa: CSVGAGDLNNEQFF
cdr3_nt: TGCAGCGTCGGAGCGGGTGACCTTAACAATGAGCAGTTCTTC

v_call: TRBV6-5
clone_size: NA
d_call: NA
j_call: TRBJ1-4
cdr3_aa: CASTDTYILNEKLFF
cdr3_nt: TGTGCCTCTACGGACACTTACATCCTCAATGAAAAACTGTTTTTT

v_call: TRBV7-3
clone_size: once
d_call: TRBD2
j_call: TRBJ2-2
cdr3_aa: CASSPHPLAGGAGELFF
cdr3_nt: TGTGCCAGCAGCCCACACCCGCTAGCGGGGGGTGCCGGGGAGCTGTTTTTT

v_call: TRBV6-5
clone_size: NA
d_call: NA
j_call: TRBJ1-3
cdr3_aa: CASSRSSSGNTIYF
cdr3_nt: TGTGCCAGCAGTAGGAGCTCCTCTGGAAACACCATATATTTT

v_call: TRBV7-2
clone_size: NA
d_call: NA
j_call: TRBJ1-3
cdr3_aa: CASSLALGQQGNTIYF
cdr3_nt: TGTGCCAGCAGCTTAGCGCTGGGGCAGCAAGGAAACACCATATATTTT

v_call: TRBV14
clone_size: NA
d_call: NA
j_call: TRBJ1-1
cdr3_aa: CASSKDSWSTEAFF
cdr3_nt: TGTGCCAGCAGTAAGGACAGTTGGAGCACTGAAGCTTTCTTT

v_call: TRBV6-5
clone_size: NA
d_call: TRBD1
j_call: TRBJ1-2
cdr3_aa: CASRVGQGLGYTF
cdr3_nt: TGTGCCAGCAGGGTGGGACAGGGGCTTGGCTACACCTTC

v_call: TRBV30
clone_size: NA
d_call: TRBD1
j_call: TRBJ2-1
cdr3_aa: CATGQEFF
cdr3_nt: TGTGCCACCGGACAGGAGTTCTTC

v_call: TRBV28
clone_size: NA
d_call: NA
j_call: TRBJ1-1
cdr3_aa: CASSFLGAGNLWTEAFF
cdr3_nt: TGTGCCAGCAGTTTCTTGGGTGCGGGGAATCTGTGGACTGAAGCTTTCTTT

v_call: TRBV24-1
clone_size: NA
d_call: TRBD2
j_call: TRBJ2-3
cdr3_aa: CATSDLTGGSTDTQYF
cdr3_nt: TGTGCCACCAGTGATTTAACGGGAGGAAGCACAGATACGCAGTATTTT

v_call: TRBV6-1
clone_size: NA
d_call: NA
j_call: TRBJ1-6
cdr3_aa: CASSEGDGPSPLHF
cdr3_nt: TGTGCCAGCAGTGAAGGGGACGGCCCTTCACCCCTCCACTTT

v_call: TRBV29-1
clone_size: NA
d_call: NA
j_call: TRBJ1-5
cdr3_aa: CSAGFSNQPQHF
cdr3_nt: TGCAGCGCAGGGTTTAGCAATCAGCCCCAGCATTTT

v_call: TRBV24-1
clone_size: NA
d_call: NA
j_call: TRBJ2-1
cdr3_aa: CATRGGRSNEQFF
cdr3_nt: TGTGCCACCAGGGGGGGTAGGAGCAATGAGCAGTTCTTC

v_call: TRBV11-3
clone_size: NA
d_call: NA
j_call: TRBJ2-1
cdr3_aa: CASSLGGQGSNEQFF
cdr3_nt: TGTGCCAGCAGCTTGGGGGGCCAGGGGAGCAATGAGCAGTTCTTC

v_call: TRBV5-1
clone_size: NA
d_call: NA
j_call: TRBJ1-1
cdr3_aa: CASSLAGEMNTEAFF
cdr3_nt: TGCGCCAGCAGCTTGGCAGGCGAAATGAACACTGAAGCTTTCTTT

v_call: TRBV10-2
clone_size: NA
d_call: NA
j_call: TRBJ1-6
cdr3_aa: CASSDPGQHNSPLHF
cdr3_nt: TGCGCCAGCAGTGACCCGGGACAACATAATTCACCCCTCCACTTT

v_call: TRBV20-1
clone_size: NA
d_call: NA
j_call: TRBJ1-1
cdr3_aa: CSASGESMNTEAFF
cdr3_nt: TGCAGTGCTAGTGGGGAATCAATGAACACTGAAGCTTTCTTT

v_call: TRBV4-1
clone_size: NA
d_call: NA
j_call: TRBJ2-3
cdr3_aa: CASSQGPGEDTQYF
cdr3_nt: TGCGCCAGCAGCCAAGGACCAGGGGAGGATACGCAGTATTTT

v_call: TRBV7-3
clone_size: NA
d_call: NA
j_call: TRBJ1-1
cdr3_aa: CASSYQGGGTEAFF
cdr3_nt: TGTGCCAGCAGCTACCAAGGAGGCGGTACTGAAGCTTTCTTT

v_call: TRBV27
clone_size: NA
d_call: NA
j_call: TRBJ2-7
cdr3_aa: CASSVDSGYEQYF
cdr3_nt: TGTGCCAGCAGTGTGGACAGTGGCTACGAGCAGTACTTC

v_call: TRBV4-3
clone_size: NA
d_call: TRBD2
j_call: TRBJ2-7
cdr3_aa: CASSQGPGLAGEGEQYF
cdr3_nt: TGCGCCAGCAGCCAGGGCCCCGGACTAGCGGGGGAGGGCGAGCAGTACTTC

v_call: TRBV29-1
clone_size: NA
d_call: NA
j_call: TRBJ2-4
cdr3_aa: CSVEGVAKNIQYF
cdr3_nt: TGCAGCGTTGAGGGGGTAGCCAAAAACATTCAGTACTTC

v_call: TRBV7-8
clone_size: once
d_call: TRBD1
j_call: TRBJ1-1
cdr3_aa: CASSSSWTGNTEAFF
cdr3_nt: TGTGCCAGCAGCTCCTCCTGGACAGGGAACACTGAAGCTTTCTTT

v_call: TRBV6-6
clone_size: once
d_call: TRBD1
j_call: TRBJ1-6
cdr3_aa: CASSRNARTGYNSPLHF
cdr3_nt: TGTGCCAGCAGCCGAAACGCCAGGACAGGCTATAATTCACCCCTCCACTTT

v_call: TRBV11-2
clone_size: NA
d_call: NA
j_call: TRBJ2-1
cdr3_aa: CASSSLFGGGNEQFF
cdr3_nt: TGTGCCAGCAGCTCCCTTTTTGGGGGAGGTAATGAGCAGTTCTTC

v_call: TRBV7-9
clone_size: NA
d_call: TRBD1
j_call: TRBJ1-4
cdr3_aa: CASSVGTAGGNEKLFF
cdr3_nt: TGTGCCAGCAGCGTTGGGACAGCCGGCGGGAATGAAAAACTGTTTTTT

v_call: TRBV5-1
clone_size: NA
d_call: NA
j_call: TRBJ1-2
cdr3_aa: CASSPGTRIHYGYTF
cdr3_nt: TGCGCCAGCAGCCCTGGGACTCGAATTCACTATGGCTACACCTTC